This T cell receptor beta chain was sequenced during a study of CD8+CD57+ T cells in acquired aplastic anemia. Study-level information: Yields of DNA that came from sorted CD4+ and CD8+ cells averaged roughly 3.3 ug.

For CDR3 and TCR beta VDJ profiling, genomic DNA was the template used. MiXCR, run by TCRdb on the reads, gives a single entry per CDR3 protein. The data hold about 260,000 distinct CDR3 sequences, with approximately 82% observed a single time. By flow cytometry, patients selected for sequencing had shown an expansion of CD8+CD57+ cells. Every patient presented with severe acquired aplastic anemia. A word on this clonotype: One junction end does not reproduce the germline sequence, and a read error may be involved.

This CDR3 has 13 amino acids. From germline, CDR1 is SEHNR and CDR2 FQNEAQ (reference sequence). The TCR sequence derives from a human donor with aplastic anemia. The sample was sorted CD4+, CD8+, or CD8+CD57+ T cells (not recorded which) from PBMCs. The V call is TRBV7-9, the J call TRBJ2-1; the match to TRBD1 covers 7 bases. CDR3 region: CASSRGQLDEQFF. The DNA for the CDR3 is TGCGCCAGCAGCCGGGGACAGTTGGATGAGCAGTTCTTC.